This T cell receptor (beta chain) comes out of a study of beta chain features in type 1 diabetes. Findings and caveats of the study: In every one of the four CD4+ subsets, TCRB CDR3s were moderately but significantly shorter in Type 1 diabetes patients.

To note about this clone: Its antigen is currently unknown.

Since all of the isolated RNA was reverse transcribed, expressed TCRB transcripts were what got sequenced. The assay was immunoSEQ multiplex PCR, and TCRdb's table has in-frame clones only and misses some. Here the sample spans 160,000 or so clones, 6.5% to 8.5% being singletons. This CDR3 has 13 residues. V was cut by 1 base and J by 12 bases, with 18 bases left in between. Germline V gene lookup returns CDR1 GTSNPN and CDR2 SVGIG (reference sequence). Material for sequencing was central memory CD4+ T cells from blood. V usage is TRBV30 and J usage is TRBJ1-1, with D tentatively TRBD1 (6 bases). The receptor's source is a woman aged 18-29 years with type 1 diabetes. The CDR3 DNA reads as TGTGCCTGGAGTGAAGGAGGGGGGGGGAAGACTTTCTTT. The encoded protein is CAWSEGGGGKTFF. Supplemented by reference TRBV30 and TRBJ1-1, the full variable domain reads SQTIHQWPATLVQPVGSPLSLECTVEGTSNPNLYWYRQAAGRGLQLLFYSVGIGQISSEVPQNLSASRPQDRQFILSSKKLLLSDSGFYLCAWSEGGGGKTFFGQGTRLTVV.